This entry lists 19 T cell receptor beta chains sequenced from one sample in a study of blood T cell repertoires in COVID-19. Produced via immunoSEQ multiplex PCR; TCRdb's table is partial and in-frame only. Of 150,000 to 200,000 clones in the sample, nearly 85% were seen once. Source material: peripheral blood. All receptors derive from a young woman with acute or convalescent COVID-19.

The V call is TRBV6-5, the J call TRBJ2-1, with 10 bases identical to TRBD1. V shed 6 bases and J 5 bases; nucleotides not matched to a gene: 7. CDR3 length equals 15 residues. Germline CDR1 MNHEY, CDR2 SVGAGI. The CDR3: CASRLDRGPHNEQFF. For the CDR3, the DNA is TGTGCCAGCAGACTCGACAGGGGGCCACACAATGAGCAGTTCTTC.

This chain uses TRBV14 with TRBJ1-1; no clear D. Germline-derived CDR1 and CDR2 are SGHDN and FVKESK. The CDR3 spans 14 residues. The ends were cut back, 0 bases at V and 4 bases at J, with 9 bases in the middle. The CDR3 is CASSQDLRSTEAFF. As DNA, the CDR3 is TGTGCCAGCAGCCAAGATCTCCGGAGCACTGAAGCTTTCTTT.

This sequence joins TRBV7-2 and TRBJ1-5; TRBD1 might be the D (5 bases). The germline CDR1 and CDR2 sequences are SGHTA and FQGNSA. Trimming removed 0 bases from V and 4 bases from J, with 10 bases in between. CDR3 length: 15 residues. The CDR3 DNA reads TGTGCCAGCAGCTTAGCTGGGGGACTTAATCAGCCCCAGCATTTT. Its translation: CASSLAGGLNQPQHF.

The chain couples TRBV19 to TRBJ1-5; 7 nucleotides agree with TRBD1. This CDR3 comprises 14 residues. Germline lookup yields CDR1 LNHDA and CDR2 SQIVND (reference sequence). The V gene end was trimmed by 7 bases and the J gene end by 2 bases; junction bases not matched to a gene: 5. Here the CDR3 reads CASNDRDGNQPQHF. The CDR3 DNA reads TGTGCCAGTAACGACAGGGACGGCAATCAGCCCCAGCATTTT.

The chain links TRBV6-2 or TRBV6-3 to TRBJ2-7, with 11 nucleotides matching TRBD2. The CDR3 spans 14 residues. V lost 6 bases, J lost 6 bases, and 7 bases stayed unmatched. Germline V lookup: CDR1 MNHEY, CDR2 SVGEGT. The CDR3: CASSSTSGKSEQYF. The CDR3 DNA reads TGTGCCAGCAGCTCGACTAGCGGGAAAAGCGAGCAGTACTTC.

The CDR3 here is CASSRGVGYTF. The CDR3 region has the DNA TGTGCCAGCAGCCGGGGGGTTGGCTACACCTTC. The rearrangement uses TRBV4-2 and TRBJ1-2; a weak D match, TRBD1 (5 bases). Trimming took 4 bases from V and 7 from J, leaving 7 bases between them. CDR1 and CDR2 (germline): LGHNA, YNFKEQ. The CDR3 is 11 amino acids.

The chain combines TRBV11-2 with TRBJ2-5; the match to TRBD1 covers 10 bases. The germline V gene has CDR1 SGHAT and CDR2 FQNNGV. The trim removed 5 bases at V and 5 bases at J, leaving 5 bases unmatched. The CDR3 contains 14 residues. The CDR3 DNA sequence: TGTGCCAGCAGCCGACAGGGGGCAGTGGAGACCCAGTACTTC. Translated, it gives CASSRQGAVETQYF. Full variable domain (rest looked up from reference TRBV11-2 and TRBJ2-5): EAGVAQSPRYKIIEKRQSVAFWCNPISGHATLYWYQQILGQGPKLLIQFQNNGVVDDSQLPKDRFSAERLKGVDSTLKIQPAKLEDSAVYLCASSRQGAVETQYFGPGTRLLVL.

CDR3: CASSAETGGVIQYF. CDR3 sequence (DNA): TGTGCCAGCTCAGCAGAGACAGGGGGCGTCATTCAGTACTTC. This chain joins TRBV18 and TRBJ2-4; TRBD1 agrees at 10 bases. The length of the CDR3 is 14 residues. V gave up 5 bases and J gave up 9 bases; unmatched junction bases: 7. CDR1 and CDR2 (germline): KGHSH, LQKENI.

The rearrangement joins TRBV9 to TRBJ2-1, with a weak D call TRBD1 (5 bases). Trimming shortened V by 4 bases and J by 1 base, and 12 bases separated the two germline ends. Germline V gene lookup returns CDR1 SGDLS and CDR2 YYNGEE. CDR3 length: 15 amino acids. The DNA for the CDR3 is TGTGCCAGCAGCTCTCCAGGGTATTCCTACAATGAGCAGTTCTTC. Amino acids: CASSSPGYSYNEQFF.

This clone has just a few counts. The V gene is TRBV18, the J gene TRBJ1-4; D is unclear. There are 11 residues in the CDR3. Germline-derived CDR1 and CDR2 are KGHSH and LQKENI. V dropped 6 bases and J dropped 5 bases, with 4 bases sitting between them. The CDR3 DNA reads TGTGCCAGCTCCCCGAATGAAAAACTGTTTTTT. Translation gives CASSPNEKLFF.

This chain joins TRBV30 and TRBJ1-5; TRBD1 might be the D (6 bases). V lost 2 bases and J 4 bases, leaving 12 bases between the germline ends. Germline V CDR1 and CDR2: GTSNPN, SVGIG (reference sequence). The CDR3 has 14 residues. DNA of the CDR3: TGTGCCTGGAGTCCCCAGACAGGTAATCAGCCCCAGCATTTT. This translates into CAWSPQTGNQPQHF. Based on the CDR3 plus reference TRBV30 and TRBJ1-5, the full variable domain is SQTIHQWPATLVQPVGSPLSLECTVEGTSNPNLYWYRQAAGRGLQLLFYSVGIGQISSEVPQNLSASRPQDRQFILSSKKLLLSDSGFYLCAWSPQTGNQPQHFGDGTRLSIL.

This chain joins TRBV29-1 and TRBJ2-1; 8 bases match TRBD1. CDR1 and CDR2 (germline): SQVTM, ANQGSEA. The CDR3 runs 10 residues. V dropped 7 bases and J dropped 12; count of bases not matched to a gene: 5. DNA for the CDR3: TGCAGCGCCACTGGGACAGGGCAGTTCTTC. As protein: CSATGTGQFF.

This clone is a singleton in its sample. The rearrangement joins TRBV11-2 to TRBJ2-3; TRBD2 agrees at 7 bases. Germline V gene lookup returns CDR1 SGHAT and CDR2 FQNNGV. The V gene end was trimmed by 8 bases and the J gene end by 1 base; junction bases not matched to a gene: 6. The CDR3 loop spans 14 amino acids. The CDR3 protein is CASRMLAGTDTQYF. In DNA, the CDR3 is TGTGCCAGCCGCATGCTAGCGGGCACAGATACGCAGTATTTT.

In regard to this clone: Other nucleotide sequences in the sample specify the same CDR3. V usage is TRBV5-1 and J usage is TRBJ1-3; D not certain. V was trimmed by 0 bases and J by 4 bases, leaving 8 bases between them. CDR1 and CDR2 (germline): SGHRS, YFSETQ. The CDR3 totals 14 residues. DNA of the CDR3: TGCGCCAGCAGCTTGGCCGGGGTCGGAAACACCATATATTTT. This translates into CASSLAGVGNTIYF.

This sequence joins TRBV5-6 and TRBJ1-2; D possibly corresponds to TRBD1 (6 bases). The length of the CDR3 is 15 residues. V lost 2 bases and J lost 4, with 15 bases in between. CDR1 and CDR2 from the germline V gene are SGHDT and YYEEEE. The DNA of the CDR3 is TGTGCCAGCAGCTTTATAGGGGGGGACGCCTATGGCTACACCTTC. The encoded protein is CASSFIGGDAYGYTF.

V gene TRBV2 combines with J gene TRBJ1-5, with D unresolved. Germline lookup yields CDR1 SNHLY and CDR2 FYNNEI. This CDR3 is built from 13 residues. Trimming removed 7 bases at V and 4 bases at J, with 11 bases between. CDR3: CASTVALNQPQHF. CDR3 nucleotide sequence: TGTGCCAGCACGGTAGCCCTTAATCAGCCCCAGCATTTT.

The chain employs TRBV7-9 and TRBJ2-3; 11 positions match TRBD2. The CDR3 is 16 residues long. V was clipped by 1 base and J by 7 bases; unmatched bases: 7. CDR1 is SEHNR and CDR2 is FQNEAQ in the germline V gene (reference sequence). The CDR3 coding sequence is TGTGCCAGCAGCTTAGTGGGGACTAGCGGACTCAATACGCAGTATTTT. It encodes CASSLVGTSGLNTQYF.

The rearrangement joins TRBV5-4 to TRBJ1-2, with 8 bases that match TRBD1. This CDR3 is 16 amino acids long. V shed 2 bases, J shed 5 bases, and the junction held 11 bases outside the gene matches. The germline CDR1 and CDR2 sequences are SGHNT and YYREEE (reference sequence). DNA of the CDR3: TGTGCCAGCAGCTTAGGGTCAGGGGGCGAGAAATATGGCTACACCTTC. The encoded protein is CASSLGSGGEKYGYTF.

The chain recombines TRBV19 with TRBJ1-1, with D unresolved. The CDR3 consists of 12 residues. V gave up 1 base and J gave up 4 bases, with 4 bases separating them. Looked up from germline, CDR1 is LNHDA and CDR2 is SQIVND (reference sequence). CDR3 region: CASSIGATEAFF. CDR3 coding DNA: TGTGCCAGTAGTATAGGGGCCACTGAAGCTTTCTTT.